The 27 T cell receptor beta chains below come from one sample, sequenced in a study of blood T cell repertoires in COVID-19. Using immunoSEQ multiplex PCR, the repertoire was profiled, and TCRdb retains in-frame clones only, with some absent. This table has about 140,000 clones, around nine tenths appearing once. Sequencing was done on a sample of peripheral blood. All receptors derive from a man in his sixties with active or convalescent COVID-19.

Here the CDR3 DNA reads TGTGCCACCAGCTCGAGGGGACTCAATCAGCCCCAGCATTTT. This encodes CATSSRGLNQPQHF. The V call is TRBV15, the J call TRBJ1-5; D might be TRBD1 (5 bases). With 5 bases removed from V and 3 bases from J, the gap between germline ends came to 11 bases. Germline loops: CDR1 LNHNV, CDR2 YYDKDF (reference sequence). The CDR3 is 14 residues long.

This clone was detected once. The J gene is TRBJ2-7, the V gene TRBV28; 8 bases match TRBD2. V shed 3 bases and J 6 bases; nucleotides not matched to a gene: 4. CDR1 is MDHEN, CDR2 SYDVKM, per germline. This CDR3 is built from 13 residues. CDR3 bases: TGTGCCAGCAGTTTCACGGGAGGGACCGAGCAGTACTTC. Translation: CASSFTGGTEQYF.

The genes are TRBV9 and TRBJ2-7; 9 bases are shared with TRBD2. Per germline, CDR1 SGDLS and CDR2 YYNGEE. The ends lost 2 bases at V and 1 base at J; junction bases unmatched: 1. CDR3 length: 14 amino acids. CDR3 sequence: CASSVSGRSYEQYF. CDR3 nucleotide sequence: TGTGCCAGCAGCGTTAGCGGGAGATCCTACGAGCAGTACTTC.

This clone occurred once. The chain is built from TRBV13 and TRBJ2-7, with a possible D match to TRBD2 (5 bases). V gave up 1 base and J gave up 5 bases, with 6 bases separating them. Germline loops: CDR1 PRHDT, CDR2 FYEKMQ (reference sequence). The CDR3 extends over 12 amino acids. CDR3 region: CASSLDGDEQYF. CDR3 nucleotide sequence: TGTGCCAGCAGCTTAGACGGGGACGAGCAGTACTTC.

The chain uses TRBV28 and TRBJ1-2; D not certain. The V end lost 6 bases, the J end lost 4 bases, and 6 bases lay between the germline ends. The CDR3 totals 11 residues. CDR1 is MDHEN and CDR2 is SYDVKM in the germline V gene. CDR3 region: CASRQSYGYTF. The CDR3 DNA is TGTGCCAGCAGACAGTCCTATGGCTACACCTTC.

The rearrangement uses TRBV24-1 and TRBJ2-3, with 7 bases fitting TRBD2. The V segment lost 5 bases and the J segment 6 bases; nucleotides outside the gene matches: 4. The CDR3 is made up of 13 amino acids. Germline CDR1 reads KGHDR; CDR2 reads SFDVKD. CDR3: CATSAYSGDTQYF. As DNA, the CDR3 is TGTGCCACCAGTGCCTATAGCGGGGATACGCAGTATTTT.

The DNA of the CDR3 is TGTGCCAGTAGTATAAACCGACAGGGAATCAATCAGCCCCAGCATTTT. Its protein is CASSINRQGINQPQHF. This chain uses TRBV19 with TRBJ1-5, with 7 bases matching TRBD1. The V gene end was trimmed by 2 bases and the J gene end by 3 bases; junction bases not matched to a gene: 7. This CDR3 has 16 amino acids. Germline CDR1 reads LNHDA; CDR2 reads SQIVND (reference sequence).

The J gene is TRBJ2-2, the V gene TRBV5-1, with D unresolved. Germline lookup yields CDR1 SGHRS and CDR2 YFSETQ. Trimming cost V 0 bases and J 6 bases, with 9 bases left between them. The CDR3 runs 14 residues. The chain's CDR3 is CASSLAVGPGELFF. The DNA of the CDR3 is TGCGCCAGCAGCTTGGCCGTTGGGCCCGGGGAGCTGTTTTTT.

This chain connects TRBV20-1 to TRBJ2-1, with D perhaps matching TRBD2 (5 bases). CDR1 and CDR2 from the germline V gene are DFQATT and SNEGSKA (reference sequence). The CDR3 runs 11 residues. Trimming removed 6 bases from V and 8 bases from J, with 11 bases in between. The CDR3 sequence: CSANTRDEQFF. The CDR3 nucleotides are TGCAGTGCAAACACTAGGGATGAGCAGTTCTTC.

The CDR3 is CASSYLYGYTF. The CDR3 DNA sequence: TGTGCCAGCAGTTACCTCTATGGCTACACCTTC. The gene calls are TRBV6-2 or TRBV6-3 and TRBJ1-2; D is ambiguous. The V and J ends lost 2 bases and 4 bases respectively, with 2 bases between them. CDR3 size: 11 residues. Germline values: CDR1 MNHEY, CDR2 SVGEGT.

This chain uses TRBV30 with TRBJ1-6; D remains unclear. Germline CDR1 is GTSNPN and CDR2 is SVGIG (reference sequence). Trimming shortened V by 0 bases and J by 5 bases, and 5 bases separated the two germline ends. The CDR3 is 13 residues long. CDR3 sequence reads: CAWSVENNSPLHF. For the CDR3, the DNA is TGTGCCTGGAGTGTAGAGAATAATTCACCCCTCCACTTT.

The chain has TRBV29-1 and TRBJ2-1, with a tentative D call TRBD1 (6 bases). Germline V gene data show CDR1 as SQVTM and CDR2 as ANQGSEA. The CDR3 spans 12 residues. Trimming removed 6 bases from V and 2 bases from J, with 8 bases in between. CDR3 loop: CSVGQPYNEQFF. The CDR3 DNA follows: TGCAGCGTCGGACAGCCCTACAATGAGCAGTTCTTC.

The chain links TRBV28 to TRBJ1-1; possible D gene TRBD1, 5 bases. The CDR3 sequence is 14 residues long. Trimming took off 10 bases at V and 5 bases at J, with 20 bases between the two ends. CDR1 is MDHEN and CDR2 is SYDVKM in the germline V gene. The CDR3 loop reads CATTSFSGGTEAFF. CDR3 sequence (DNA): TGTGCCACCACCTCCTTCTCGGGGGGAACTGAAGCTTTCTTT.

Points on this clone: The same CDR3 can be traced to other DNA sequences in this sample. The rearrangement uses TRBV18 and TRBJ2-2, with 7 positions matching TRBD1. The CDR3 covers 15 residues. Trimming removed 6 bases from V and 2 bases from J; junction bases left unmatched: 6. Per germline, CDR1 KGHSH and CDR2 LQKENI. The chain's CDR3 is CASSSGTANTGELFF. The DNA of the CDR3 is TGTGCCAGCTCCTCCGGGACAGCAAACACCGGGGAGCTGTTTTTT.

This chain connects TRBV2 to TRBJ2-3, with a tentative D call TRBD1 (5 bases). V gave up 4 bases and J gave up 2 bases, with 10 bases separating them. The CDR3 extends over 14 amino acids. The germline gives CDR1 SNHLY, CDR2 FYNNEI. The CDR3: CASSVYRYTDTQYF. For the CDR3, the DNA is TGTGCCAGCAGTGTTTACAGGTACACAGATACGCAGTATTTT.

The V call is TRBV19, the J call TRBJ2-7, with no clear D. The length of the CDR3 is 17 residues. Germline loops: CDR1 LNHDA, CDR2 SQIVND (reference sequence). V was cut by 6 bases and J by 3 bases, with 24 bases left in between. CDR3: CASSNSSYRLLGYEQYF. CDR3 coding DNA: TGTGCCAGTAGCAATTCCTCTTACCGACTCCTTGGCTACGAGCAGTACTTC.

This clone has just one count. Here the CDR3 reads CASSLRGGQALNQPQHF. The CDR3 region has the DNA TGTGCCAGCAGTTTAAGGGGGGGACAGGCGCTCAATCAGCCCCAGCATTTT. This chain connects TRBV28 to TRBJ1-5; TRBD1 matches 8 bases. CDR3 length: 17 amino acids. Germline V CDR1 and CDR2: MDHEN, SYDVKM. The ends lost 2 bases at V and 3 bases at J; junction bases unmatched: 9.

This clone was seen a single time. The CDR3 bases are TGTGCCAGCAGTTTTCAGGGGGAGAACTATGGCTACACCTTC. It encodes CASSFQGENYGYTF. The V and J genes are TRBV28 and TRBJ1-2; 7 positions agree with TRBD1. Per the germline V gene, CDR1 is MDHEN and CDR2 is SYDVKM. The CDR3 has 14 amino acids. V was clipped by 3 bases and J by 2 bases; unmatched bases: 3.

J is TRBJ1-2 and V is TRBV29-1; TRBD1 agrees at 9 bases. Trimming cost V 4 bases and J 6 bases; bases outside gene matches: 9. From germline, CDR1 is SQVTM and CDR2 ANQGSEA. CDR3 length: 14 amino acids. The CDR3 DNA reads TGCAGCGTTGCTCAGGGGACAGGGAGGGATGGCTACACCTTC. Translation gives CSVAQGTGRDGYTF.

The table lists this clone with a count of one. The chain recombines TRBV5-1 with TRBJ1-1; 8 nucleotides agree with TRBD1. The CDR3 covers 15 residues. V dropped 4 bases and J dropped 2; count of bases not matched to a gene: 7. Germline V CDR1 and CDR2: SGHRS, YFSETQ. The CDR3 here is CASSQRTGPNTEAFF. The CDR3 DNA follows: TGCGCCAGCAGCCAGAGGACAGGGCCAAACACTGAAGCTTTCTTT.

J is TRBJ2-1 and V is TRBV7-3; perhaps TRBD1 as D (7 bases). V gave up 1 base and J gave up 7 bases, with 14 bases separating them. Germline loops: CDR1 SGHTA, CDR2 FQGTGA. The CDR3 has 15 residues. CDR3 in amino acids: CASSLKIAGGNEQFF. The DNA for the CDR3 is TGTGCCAGCAGCTTAAAGATAGCAGGGGGGAATGAGCAGTTCTTC. Looking up the rest from reference TRBV7-3 and TRBJ2-1 gives the full variable domain: GAGVSQTPSNKVTEKGKYVELRCDPISGHTALYWYRQSLGQGPEFLIYFQGTGAADDSGLPNDRFFAVRPEGSVSTLKIQRTERGDSAVYLCASSLKIAGGNEQFFGPGTRLTVL.

On this clone: One end of the junction fails to match germline, which may point to a read error. The rearrangement uses TRBV7-7 and TRBJ2-2; D may be TRBD1 (5 bases). The CDR3 covers 14 residues. Germline V gene sequence: CDR1 SSHAT, CDR2 FNYEAQ (reference sequence). The CDR3 region is CASSDARDTGELFF. CDR3 sequence (DNA): TGTGCTAGCAGCGACGCCAGGGACACCGGGGAGCTGTTTTTT.

The chain is built from TRBV3-1 (or the pseudogene TRBV3-2) and TRBJ1-2; 7 bases match TRBD1. The germline V gene has CDR1 LGHDT and CDR2 YNNKEL (reference sequence). The CDR3 length is 14 residues. V gave up 2 bases and J gave up 6 bases; unmatched junction bases: 6. CDR3 sequence reads: CASSQLGDSHGYTF. The CDR3 DNA sequence: TGTGCCAGCAGCCAACTTGGGGACAGCCATGGCTACACCTTC.

CDR3 protein: CASSLGGGLSGNTIYF. The CDR3 bases are TGTGCCAGCAGCTTAGGTGGAGGCCTCTCTGGAAACACCATATATTTT. This chain uses TRBV7-9 with TRBJ1-3; D is uncertain. Germline values: CDR1 SEHNR, CDR2 FQNEAQ (reference sequence). Trimming pared 1 base from V and 0 bases from J, leaving 10 bases between. The CDR3 is made up of 16 amino acids.

The chain employs TRBV5-1 and TRBJ2-5; D possibly corresponds to TRBD1 (6 bases). This CDR3 is built from 14 residues. In germline, CDR1 is SGHRS, CDR2 YFSETQ. Deletions cut 1 base from V and 4 bases from J, with 11 bases between. CDR3 sequence (DNA): TGCGCCAGCAGCTTGACAGGGTGGGGAGAGACCCAGTACTTC. As protein: CASSLTGWGETQYF.

The rearrangement uses TRBV5-1 and TRBJ1-1; a possible D gene is TRBD1 (5 bases). Germline V gene lookup returns CDR1 SGHRS and CDR2 YFSETQ. The V end was cut by 3 bases, the J end by 3 bases, with 15 bases between. The CDR3 extends over 15 amino acids. The CDR3 DNA reads TGCGCCAGCAGCTCTGGTGGGGTAGGGGACACTGAAGCTTTCTTT. It specifies CASSSGGVGDTEAFF.

The rearrangement joins TRBV6-2 or TRBV6-3 to TRBJ1-2; D is unresolved. Trimming cost V 2 bases and J 4 bases, with 14 bases left between them. Germline CDR1 is MNHEY and CDR2 is SVGEGT. There are 15 residues in the CDR3. For the CDR3, the DNA is TGTGCCAGCAGTTACACAGCCAGAGTAACCTATGGCTACACCTTC. This sequence encodes CASSYTARVTYGYTF.